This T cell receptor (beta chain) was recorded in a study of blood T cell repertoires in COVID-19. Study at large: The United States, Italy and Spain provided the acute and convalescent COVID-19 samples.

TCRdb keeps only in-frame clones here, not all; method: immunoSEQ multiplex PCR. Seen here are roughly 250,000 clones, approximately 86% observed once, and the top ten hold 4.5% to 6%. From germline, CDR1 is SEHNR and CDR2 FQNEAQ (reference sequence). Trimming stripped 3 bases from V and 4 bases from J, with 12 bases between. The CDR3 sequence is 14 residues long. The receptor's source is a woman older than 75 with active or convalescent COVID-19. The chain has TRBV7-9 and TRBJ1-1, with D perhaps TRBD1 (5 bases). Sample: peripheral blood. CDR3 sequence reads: CASSFLTGGTEAFF. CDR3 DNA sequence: TGTGCCAGCAGCTTTTTGACGGGGGGCACTGAAGCTTTCTTT.